This T cell receptor beta chain was sequenced for a study of blood T cells in healthy people across ages (dated by TCRdb to about 2015). Concerning the study at large: In model experiments, template switching captured roughly one uniquely barcoded TCR beta cDNA molecule for every two T cells. To track age-related changes in TCR beta repertoire diversity, the study relied on deep sequencing normalized with unique cDNA molecular identifiers. Four age groups were formed from the donors: young (average around 15 years), middle-aged (around 40), aged (around 68) and long-lived (82). To avoid experimental bias, donors of different ages were spread randomly across the sequencing lanes. Two additional independent replicas of 1 million unique cDNA reads from the same blood draw were analyzed for two donors (one aged 18 to 30 and one aged 80 or older).

A distance of 6 bases separates the germline ends of V and J, which lose 10 bases and 2 bases respectively. Inclusive of the bounding cysteine and phenylalanine, the CDR3 is 10 residues long. The read is trimmed to its CDR3 DNA, 30 bases read in frame from base 1. CDR1 ENHRY and CDR2 SYGVKD were looked up in the germline V gene. The research as a whole found: Donor CMV infection status was unknown, potentially confounding age-related changes in expanded clonotypes. Estimates of total diversity based on one million sequenced T cells were considered lower bounds and underestimates. Since profiling was done on bulk unsorted PBMCs, naive and antigen-experienced compartments could not be conclusively compared. Compared with the aged group, the long-lived group had more naive CD4+ T cells, fewer expanded clones and increased TCR diversity, suggesting age selection. There was a strong correlation between observed TCR beta diversity and the percentage of naive T cells measured by flow cytometry. Observed TCR beta diversity per million T cells fell roughly linearly with age, and a significant reduction was already apparent by age roughly 40.

Libraries were built with 5' RACE. This sample was sequenced with an Illumina HiSeq 2500. A second roughly 6 to 12 cycle PCR used a sample-barcoded 5' primer and a J-beta primer mix. Each TCR beta cDNA molecule received a unique molecular identifier from a template-switch 5' adaptor carrying 12 random nucleotides. Each sample yielded at least 3 million CDR3-containing paired-end reads. The Mint cDNA synthesis kit, primed by a TRBC-specific oligonucleotide, was used to synthesize first-strand cDNA from all RNA. Following uracil-DNA glycosylase treatment, a first 18-cycle PCR with universal primers M1SS and BC2_uni_R was performed on all cDNA. As for the original processing: For normalization, 1 million high-quality reads, each with a distinct molecular identifier, were randomly selected from each sample. Reads sharing molecular identifiers were discarded rather than binned into consensus sequences. CDR3 identification, clonotype clustering and error correction used MiTCR with a Q25 quality threshold and the strictest error-elimination algorithm. A nonparametric unseen species model with Euler transformation was used to estimate lower-bound total TCR beta diversity. TCRdb reworked the public reads: Q25 trimming with fastp, MiXCR clone assembly, productive beta chains retained. Every entry covers one CDR3 protein and lists the most common genes and DNA from its rows. In this record, the V and J calls reflect TCRdb's handling and not the investigators' own analysis. The sample table records about a million distinct CDR3 sequences; about 48% of these occur just once. The ten largest clonotypes hold around an eighth of the sample.

In its sample, this clonotype was seen many times. It has no known antigen specificity. No much larger clone exists at a distance of one base, and base qualities are not known. The donors were 40 or so Caucasian individuals from Russia, aged roughly 6 to 100 years, who were systemically healthy. Approximately 11 milliliters of peripheral blood were drawn from each donor into EDTA-treated Vacutainer tubes. Ficoll-Paque density-gradient centrifugation was used to isolate PBMCs, with at least 6 million per sample. Total RNA, at least 6 micrograms per sample, was extracted from PBMCs with Trizol reagent. Naive CD45RAhigh/CD27high T cell percentages were measured by flow cytometry on a PBMC aliquot from every donor.

This chain joins TRBV10-3 to TRBJ2-7; the D segment cannot be called with confidence. The sequence derives from a man aged 25 to 45 in good health. Material: blood. In nucleotide form, the sequence is TGTGCCACTGGGACCTACGAGCAGTACTTC. Its product reads: CATGTYEQYF.